The 25 T cell receptor beta chains listed next were all sequenced from one sample in a study of spatial heterogeneity in lung cancer. Regarding time point: sample taken at primary tumor resection. Tumor, nontumor lung or frozen PBMC supplied whole RNA that was sequenced unsorted. Each CDR3 protein is one row after TCRdb ran MiXCR on the 5' RACE reads. The sample contains 25,000 or so distinct CDR3 sequences, around 8.4% of which appear only once. The sample was PBMCs, taken at surgery. Source of these receptors: a female donor with early-stage non-small cell lung cancer.

The chain carries TRBV12-3 or TRBV12-4 and TRBJ1-2; no firm D call. The length of the CDR3 is 14 residues. Trimming pared 2 bases from V and 2 bases from J, leaving 9 bases between. The CDR3 nucleotides read TGTGCCAGCAGTTTATCGGGCAGAAACTATGGCTACACCTTC. Protein sequence: CASSLSGRNYGYTF.

This chain links TRBV5-1 with TRBJ2-1, with TRBD2 identical over 9 bases. The germline V gene has CDR1 SGHRS and CDR2 YFSETQ. The ends lost 4 bases at V and 0 bases at J; junction bases unmatched: 5. This CDR3 has 16 amino acids. CDR3 DNA sequence: TGCGCCAGCAGCGTTCTAGCGGGATCCTCCTACAATGAGCAGTTCTTC. Amino acid sequence: CASSVLAGSSYNEQFF.

Ten or more counts support this clonotype. The J gene is TRBJ2-7, the V gene TRBV3-1; D not resolved. The V end was cut by 4 bases, the J end by 2 bases, with 9 bases between. Germline V gene data show CDR1 as LGHDT and CDR2 as YNNKEL (reference sequence). The CDR3 sequence is 13 residues long. In DNA, the CDR3 is TGTGCCAGCAGCCCTTCACTGACCTACGAGCAGTACTTC. This translates into CASSPSLTYEQYF.

This rearrangement joins TRBV6-2 or TRBV6-3 to TRBJ1-5; the match to TRBD1 covers 7 bases. J gave up 4 bases and V 6 bases, and 9 bases lay outside the gene matches. Germline V gene lookup returns CDR1 MNHEY and CDR2 SVGEGT. The CDR3 is 15 amino acids. The CDR3 is CASRRNRGENQPQHF. As DNA, the CDR3 is TGTGCCAGCAGGCGAAACAGGGGCGAGAATCAGCCCCAGCATTTT.

This clonotype was detected only a few times. This chain uses TRBV7-2 with TRBJ2-1; TRBD2 aligns across 13 bases. The CDR3 has 16 residues. CDR1 is SGHTA, CDR2 FQGNSA, per germline. The V segment lost 5 bases and the J segment 5 bases; nucleotides outside the gene matches: 6. The CDR3 nucleotides read TGTGCCAGCAGCCCATGGACTAGCGGGAGAAACAATGAGCAGTTCTTC. Protein: CASSPWTSGRNNEQFF. Complete variable domain (other parts from reference TRBV7-2 and TRBJ2-1): GAGVSQSPSNKVTEKGKDVELRCDPISGHTALYWYRQSLGQGLEFLIYFQGNSAPDKSGLPSDRFSAERTGGSVSTLTIQRTQQEDSAVYLCASSPWTSGRNNEQFFGPGTRLTVL.

This clonotype was counted many times. This chain links TRBV20-1 with TRBJ1-2; D is perhaps TRBD1 (5 bases). V lost 4 bases to trimming and J lost 2 bases, with 8 bases between them. The germline gives CDR1 DFQATT, CDR2 SNEGSKA (reference sequence). The CDR3 spans 12 residues. The CDR3 loop reads CSATQDNYGYTF. In DNA form, the CDR3 reads TGCAGTGCTACACAGGACAACTATGGCTACACCTTC.

This clonotype rates as medium-sized. The rearrangement links TRBV12-3 or TRBV12-4 to TRBJ1-5, with 9 bases matching TRBD1. V shed 6 bases and J 2 bases; nucleotides not matched to a gene: 5. CDR3 length: 15 amino acids. This chain's CDR3 is CASSLQGAGNQPQHF. As DNA, the CDR3 is TGTGCCAGCAGCCTACAGGGGGCTGGCAATCAGCCCCAGCATTTT.

The table lists this clonotype with many counts. The chain has TRBV7-9 and TRBJ2-7; 8 bases align to TRBD1. CDR3 size: 14 residues. Germline V gives CDR1 SEHNR, CDR2 FQNEAQ (reference sequence). The V and J ends lost 4 bases and 7 bases, in that order; junction bases with no gene match: 9. The CDR3 sequence: CASSSQGAGGEQYF. The CDR3, as DNA: TGTGCCAGCAGCTCCCAGGGGGCCGGAGGAGAGCAGTACTTC. Variable domain in full (rest from reference TRBV7-9 and TRBJ2-7): DTGVSQNPRHKITKRGQNVTFRCDPISEHNRLYWYRQTLGQGPEFLTYFQNEAQLEKSRLLSDRFSAERPKGSFSTLEIQRTEQGDSAMYLCASSSQGAGGEQYFGPGTRLTVT.

To note about this clonotype: A much larger clone lies one base from this, so it may be a read error. V usage is TRBV4-1 and J usage is TRBJ2-3, with D tentatively TRBD1 (5 bases). V was shortened by 5 bases and J by 6 bases, with 18 bases between the two germline ends. Germline assignment: CDR1 MGHRA and CDR2 YSYEKL. The CDR3 runs to 15 residues. The DNA of the CDR3 is TGCGCCAGCAGCAAAGCCCCAATAGGGGCGGATACGCAGTATTTT. It specifies CASSKAPIGADTQYF.

The chain employs TRBV28 and TRBJ2-7; 12 nucleotides line up with TRBD2. The CDR3 consists of 15 residues. Unmatched junction bases numbered 3, after V lost 2 bases and J lost 4 bases. The germline CDR1 and CDR2 sequences are MDHEN and SYDVKM. Here the CDR3 reads CASSLVLAGGYEQYF. Written as DNA, the CDR3 is TGTGCCAGCAGTTTAGTTCTAGCGGGAGGGTACGAGCAGTACTTC.

Many counts were recorded for this clonotype. The rearrangement uses TRBV5-1 and TRBJ2-5; D not certain. V lost 0 bases and J lost 4, with 4 bases in between. This CDR3 region has 12 residues. Germline V gene sequence: CDR1 SGHRS, CDR2 YFSETQ. The CDR3: CASSLELETQYF. CDR3 nucleotide sequence: TGCGCCAGCAGCTTGGAATTAGAGACCCAGTACTTC.

The sample holds many counts of this clonotype. This chain links TRBV19 with TRBJ2-5; D may be TRBD1 (6 bases). V gave up 6 bases and J gave up 5 bases, with 13 bases separating them. CDR3 size: 13 residues. CDR1 is LNHDA and CDR2 is SQIVND in the germline V gene (reference sequence). In DNA, the CDR3 is TGTGCCAGTAGCTTAGACCAGGGGGAGACCCAGTACTTC. This codes for CASSLDQGETQYF.

The table lists this clonotype with many counts. V and J are TRBV6-1 and TRBJ2-7; 10 bases line up with TRBD2. CDR1 is MNHNS and CDR2 is SASEGT in the germline V gene. CDR3 size: 13 residues. V was pared by 2 bases and J by 6 bases, with 1 base of the junction left unmatched. CDR3 bases: TGTGCCAGCAGTGAACTAGCGGGAGTCGAGCAGTACTTC. Translating it yields CASSELAGVEQYF.

This clonotype has a count of ten or more. This chain uses TRBV6-2 or TRBV6-3 with TRBJ1-5; TRBD1 is a possible D gene (5 bases). Germline assignment: CDR1 MNHEY and CDR2 SVGEGT. This CDR3 is 12 amino acids long. V was cut by 8 bases and J by 4 bases, with 9 bases left in between. CDR3 residues: CASGDLNQPQHF. CDR3 sequence (DNA): TGTGCCAGCGGGGACCTTAATCAGCCCCAGCATTTT.

This clonotype was seen at least ten times. This rearrangement joins TRBV24-1 to TRBJ1-1, with D hard to call. The V gene lost 2 bases and the J gene lost 6 bases, with 24 bases spanning the gap. In germline, CDR1 is KGHDR, CDR2 SFDVKD. CDR3 length: 18 residues. CDR3 sequence: CATSDSKGLGGKSSEAFF. The CDR3 DNA reads as TGTGCCACCAGTGATTCAAAGGGCCTCGGCGGCAAATCCTCTGAAGCTTTCTTT.

This clonotype appeared many times. V and J are TRBV7-6 and TRBJ2-5; no reliable D call. Trimming pared 2 bases from V and 5 bases from J, leaving 9 bases between. This CDR3 region has 13 residues. Germline V lookup: CDR1 SGHVS, CDR2 FNYEAQ. DNA for the CDR3: TGTGCCAGCAGCTTAATTCCCTCTGAGACCCAGTACTTC. Protein product: CASSLIPSETQYF.

At least ten counts were recorded for this clonotype. J is TRBJ2-1 and V is TRBV18; no reliable D call. There are 16 residues in the CDR3. V was clipped by 1 base and J by 2 bases, with 12 bases between them. Germline CDR1 KGHSH, CDR2 LQKENI. CDR3 loop: CASSPRRASTYNEQFF. The DNA of the CDR3 is TGTGCCAGCTCACCACGAAGAGCGTCGACCTACAATGAGCAGTTCTTC.

In this sample, this clonotype turned up many times. The chain recombines TRBV11-2 with TRBJ1-1; D is unclear. Trimming pared 3 bases from V and 1 base from J, leaving 9 bases between. Germline V gene sequence: CDR1 SGHAT, CDR2 FQNNGV. The CDR3 is 14 residues long. The CDR3 DNA sequence: TGTGCCAGCAGCTTGGGAGTTACGAACACTGAAGCTTTCTTT. This translates into CASSLGVTNTEAFF.

Many counts were recorded for this clonotype. The gene calls are TRBV4-1 and TRBJ1-2; 7 bases fit TRBD1. V was pared by 2 bases and J by 4 bases, with 10 bases of the junction left unmatched. This CDR3 has 16 amino acids. In germline, CDR1 is MGHRA, CDR2 YSYEKL. The CDR3 spells CASSQPGQAPLYGYTF. CDR3 nucleotides: TGCGCCAGCAGCCAACCAGGACAGGCCCCCCTCTATGGCTACACCTTC.

This clonotype was recorded a few times. CDR3 protein: CASRNRPDMNTEAFF. DNA of the CDR3: TGTGCCAGCAGAAACAGGCCCGACATGAACACTGAAGCTTTCTTT. The chain has TRBV27 and TRBJ1-1; D is perhaps TRBD1 (5 bases). CDR1 and CDR2 (germline): MNHEY, SMNVEV (reference sequence). The CDR3 contains 15 residues. Trimming stripped 6 bases from V and 0 bases from J, with 14 bases between.

Ten or more counts support this clonotype. The chain links TRBV6-5 to TRBJ1-5; a possible D gene is TRBD1 (5 bases). Germline assignment: CDR1 MNHEY and CDR2 SVGAGI. Trimming cost V 6 bases and J 1 base, with 13 bases left between them. This CDR3 region has 15 residues. CDR3 in amino acids: CASSPDRMSNQPQHF. The DNA of the CDR3 is TGTGCCAGCAGCCCCGACAGAATGAGCAATCAGCCCCAGCATTTT.

This clonotype was counted only a few times. This CDR3 is CSAHRLAGSTDTQYF. The DNA of the CDR3 is TGCAGTGCTCACAGACTAGCGGGAAGTACAGATACGCAGTATTTT. The chain joins TRBV20-1 to TRBJ2-3, with 11 bases fitting TRBD2. Germline lookup yields CDR1 DFQATT and CDR2 SNEGSKA (reference sequence). The trim removed 5 bases at V and 3 bases at J, leaving 7 bases unmatched. There are 15 residues in the CDR3.

This clonotype appeared many times. The chain's CDR3 is CASSLRRTGPNIQYF. The CDR3 DNA is TGTGCCAGCAGTTTAAGGCGGACAGGCCCAAACATTCAGTACTTC. The V and J genes are TRBV27 and TRBJ2-4; TRBD1 matches 7 bases. CDR1 and CDR2 from the germline V gene are MNHEY and SMNVEV (reference sequence). V lost 2 bases and J lost 6; bases outside the gene matches: 7. This CDR3 is 15 amino acids long.

The chain recombines TRBV11-2 with TRBJ2-1; 10 bases match TRBD2. From germline, CDR1 is SGHAT and CDR2 FQNNGV. With 5 bases clipped from V and 6 bases from J, the junction kept 7 bases outside the gene matches. The CDR3 spans 15 residues. The CDR3 here is CASSPTSGLSNEQFF. The CDR3 DNA follows: TGTGCCAGCAGCCCGACTAGCGGGTTGTCCAATGAGCAGTTCTTC.

This clonotype has a handful of counts. This sequence joins TRBV3-1 and TRBJ2-5, with D perhaps matching TRBD1 (6 bases). Germline loops: CDR1 LGHDT, CDR2 YNNKEL (reference sequence). The CDR3 loop spans 15 amino acids. Trimming took off 0 bases at V and 8 bases at J, with 16 bases between the two ends. In DNA form, the CDR3 reads TGTGCCAGCAGCCAAGAGGGCAGGGGTTTAGGAACCCAGTACTTC. Translation: CASSQEGRGLGTQYF.